Each of the 17 T cell receptor beta chains below was sequenced from the same sample in a study of blood T cell repertoires in COVID-19 (dated by TCRdb to 2020 to 2021). Library preparation was by the immunoSEQ multiplex PCR assay. The table was pulled from immuneACCESS by TCRdb, which kept in-frame rearrangements only. Such tables lose some clones; where checked, under half of the loss comes from unresolved V genes, and the rest has no known cause. This sample comprises under 250,000 clones, around three quarters of them detected only once. The top ten clonotypes cover about 7.2% of the sample. The sample comprised peripheral blood. These receptors all stem from a woman between 65 and 79 years old with acute or convalescent COVID-19.

In this sample, this clone turned up a few times. The rearrangement joins TRBV12-3 or TRBV12-4 to TRBJ2-7, with D possibly TRBD1 on 5 matching bases. CDR3 length equals 12 residues. V lost 8 bases and J 3 bases, leaving 11 bases between the germline ends. The CDR3 DNA reads TGTGCCAGCGGAAAGCAGGGCTACGAGCAGTACTTC. Amino acids: CASGKQGYEQYF.

The V gene is TRBV30, the J gene TRBJ2-3; 8 bases align to TRBD1. This CDR3 has 16 amino acids. The germline V gene encodes CDR1 GTSNPN and CDR2 SVGIG (reference sequence). J gave up 3 bases and V 1 base, and 9 bases lay outside the gene matches. For the CDR3, the DNA is TGTGCCTGGAGTGGGGGGTTCCAGGGGGCAACAGATACGCAGTATTTT. Amino acid sequence: CAWSGGFQGATDTQYF.

The sample holds one count of this clone. The chain couples TRBV11-2 to TRBJ2-1, with D possibly being TRBD2 (6 bases). The germline V gene encodes CDR1 SGHAT and CDR2 FQNNGV. The CDR3 length is 16 residues. Deletions cut 5 bases from V and 3 bases from J, with 17 bases between. The CDR3 nucleotides read TGTGCCAGCAGCCCCCTCGGGACGGGGGTCTACAATGAGCAGTTCTTC. Translated, it gives CASSPLGTGVYNEQFF.

This rearrangement joins TRBV28 to TRBJ2-2; D unresolved. The V and J ends lost 2 bases and 8 bases respectively, with 9 bases between them. The CDR3 has 13 residues. Germline lookup yields CDR1 MDHEN and CDR2 SYDVKM. The CDR3: CASSLVKLGELFF. CDR3 DNA sequence: TGTGCCAGCAGTTTAGTGAAGCTTGGGGAGCTGTTTTTT.

This rearrangement joins TRBV2 to TRBJ2-2; 7 positions agree with TRBD1. V gave up 9 bases and J gave up 6 bases; unmatched junction bases: 1. This CDR3 spans 11 amino acids. Germline CDR1 reads SNHLY; CDR2 reads FYNNEI. Here the CDR3 reads CARQGPGELFF. The DNA of the CDR3 is TGTGCCAGACAGGGGCCCGGGGAGCTGTTTTTT. Full variable domain (remainder filled in from reference TRBV2 and TRBJ2-2): EPEVTQTPSHQVTQMGQEVILRCVPISNHLYFYWYRQILGQKVEFLVSFYNNEISEKSEIFDDQFSVERPDGSNFTLKIRSTKLEDSAMYFCARQGPGELFFGEGSRLTVL.

This rearrangement joins TRBV5-4 to TRBJ1-3, with D possibly TRBD1 on 5 matching bases. Trimming stripped 1 base from V and 4 bases from J, with 12 bases between. CDR1 is SGHNT and CDR2 is YYREEE in the germline V gene (reference sequence). This CDR3 has 15 amino acids. The CDR3 loop reads CASSLQGNRGNTIYF. The CDR3 DNA follows: TGTGCCAGCAGCTTGCAGGGTAATCGGGGAAACACCATATATTTT.

The rearrangement uses TRBV10-3 and TRBJ1-1, with D perhaps TRBD1 (5 bases). The V end lost 6 bases, the J end lost 1 base, and 9 bases lay between the germline ends. The CDR3 runs to 13 residues. Germline V gives CDR1 ENHRY, CDR2 SYGVKD. In DNA form, the CDR3 reads TGTGCCATCAGGCCCGGGGGGAACACTGAAGCTTTCTTT. Residues: CAIRPGGNTEAFF.

The chain is built from TRBV7-2 and TRBJ2-7; no reliable D call. Trimming pared 5 bases from V and 3 bases from J, leaving 14 bases between. Germline V CDR1 and CDR2: SGHTA, FQGNSA. The CDR3 runs to 14 residues. Here the CDR3 reads CASSLGPLNYEQYF. CDR3 in DNA: TGTGCCAGCAGCCTAGGCCCACTTAACTACGAGCAGTACTTC.

V and J are TRBV11-2 and TRBJ2-3; TRBD1 matches 7 bases. The CDR3 consists of 15 residues. Germline CDR1 SGHAT, CDR2 FQNNGV. V was pared by 5 bases and J by 0 bases, with 5 bases of the junction left unmatched. The CDR3 region has the DNA TGTGCCAGCAGCACAGGGGTGGGGAGCACAGATACGCAGTATTTT. Protein sequence: CASSTGVGSTDTQYF.

This chain connects TRBV15 to TRBJ2-7; 8 positions agree with TRBD2. Per germline, CDR1 LNHNV and CDR2 YYDKDF (reference sequence). The V segment lost 5 bases and the J segment 4 bases; nucleotides outside the gene matches: 10. The CDR3 runs to 15 residues. CDR3 in DNA: TGTGCCACCAGCCGACCAGCGGGACTAGGGTACGAGCAGTACTTC. Its translation: CATSRPAGLGYEQYF.

This clone has just one count. The CDR3 coding sequence is TGTGCCAGCAGCCTATCCCAGCGGCCCCAAGCTTTCTTT. Residues: CASSLSQRPQAFF. The J gene is TRBJ1-1, the V gene TRBV7-2; no clear D gene. Germline values: CDR1 SGHTA, CDR2 FQGNSA. V was shortened by 5 bases and J by 9 bases, with 16 bases between the two germline ends. This CDR3 comprises 13 residues.

In regard to this clone: Other DNA variants within this sample encode the same CDR3. This chain links TRBV6-5 with TRBJ1-4, with a possible D match to TRBD1 (5 bases). CDR3 size: 14 residues. Germline V gene lookup returns CDR1 MNHEY and CDR2 SVGAGI. V was trimmed by 0 bases and J by 5 bases, leaving 7 bases between them. The CDR3 DNA sequence: TGTGCCAGCAGTTACTCGGGGGGAAATGAAAAACTGTTTTTT. Translation: CASSYSGGNEKLFF.

The gene calls are TRBV12-3 or TRBV12-4 and TRBJ2-7; a possible D gene is TRBD2 (5 bases). Trimming cost V 3 bases and J 6 bases, with 9 bases left between them. CDR3 size: 12 residues. The DNA of the CDR3 is TGTGCCAGCAGTTTTGGGCGGGCCGAGCAGTACTTC. As protein: CASSFGRAEQYF.

The chain couples TRBV5-1 to TRBJ2-1; 10 nucleotides match TRBD1. Germline-derived CDR1 and CDR2 are SGHRS and YFSETQ. The J segment lost 2 bases and the V segment lost 5 bases, leaving 7 bases of the junction unmatched. The CDR3 has 16 amino acids. CDR3 nucleotide sequence: TGCGCCAGCAGGGAAACCGGGACAGGGGCCTACAATGAGCAGTTCTTC. Amino acids: CASRETGTGAYNEQFF.

This clone occurred once. The chain links TRBV6-5 to TRBJ2-2; 8 bases agree with TRBD1. This CDR3 is 15 amino acids long. V lost 2 bases to trimming and J lost 3 bases; unmatched junction nucleotides: 2. The germline gives CDR1 MNHEY, CDR2 SVGAGI. The CDR3: CASSYGQGHTGELFF. The CDR3 DNA follows: TGTGCCAGCAGTTACGGACAGGGACACACCGGGGAGCTGTTTTTT.

The chain links TRBV24-1 to TRBJ2-1, with TRBD1 identical over 10 bases. This CDR3 has 15 amino acids. The V and J ends lost 5 bases and 6 bases, in that order; junction bases with no gene match: 6. The germline V gene encodes CDR1 KGHDR and CDR2 SFDVKD. The CDR3 DNA sequence: TGTGCCACCAGTGGACGCGGGACAGGGGTCAATGAGCAGTTCTTC. Amino acids: CATSGRGTGVNEQFF.

The chain links TRBV7-7 to TRBJ1-4; 9 bases are a match to TRBD1. J was trimmed by 6 bases and V by 2 bases; bases with no gene match: 1. The length of the CDR3 is 14 residues. Germline assignment: CDR1 SSHAT and CDR2 FNYEAQ (reference sequence). DNA of the CDR3: TGTGCCAGCAGCTTACGACAGGGGGATGAAAAACTGTTTTTT. Protein sequence: CASSLRQGDEKLFF. The full variable domain, its missing parts supplied by reference TRBV7-7 and TRBJ1-4, is GAGVSQSPRYKVTKRGQDVTLRCDPISSHATLYWYQQALGQGPEFLTYFNYEAQPDKSGLPSDRFSAERPEGSISTLTIQRTEQRDSAMYRCASSLRQGDEKLFFGSGTQLSVL.